This TCR beta chain came from a study of T cell repertoires in cytomegalovirus infection. Study-level information: Both recently identified HLA-C-restricted and well-studied HLA-B-restricted CMV epitopes were used in the study.

The germline V gene encodes CDR1 LGHNA and CDR2 YSLEER. The CDR3 totals 18 residues. J lost 2 bases, V lost 4 bases, and 12 bases had no gene match. TCRdb re-called the reads with MiXCR, one entry per CDR3 protein. Of 650,000 to 900,000 distinct CDR3 sequences detected, approximately 29% appear once; the ten largest clones hold around 12%. This clonotype came up a few times. The antigen is unknown. The TCR comes from a human donor in good health (CMV status not recorded). Some clones in this sample may be carry-over from other donors' samples. The gene calls are TRBV4-3 and TRBJ2-2, with 8 positions matching TRBD2. Material: cultured CD8+ T cells from PBMCs, obtained from culture after CMV antigen stimulation. DNA of the CDR3: TGCGCCAGCAGCCTTGTTCCTAAGCGGGGGCCAAACACCGGGGAGCTGTTTTTT. Translation: CASSLVPKRGPNTGELFF.